These 25 T cell receptor beta chains originate from one sample sequenced in a study of STAT5B mutations in CD4+ large granular lymphocyte leukemia. Generated by immunoSEQ multiplex PCR, the TCRdb table keeps only in-frame clones and is missing some. The profile shows some 41,000 clones, around 84% of them singletons. The material sequenced was CD4+ T cells from blood buffy coats. The receptors were sampled from a human donor in good health.

The CDR3 is CASSFGVLAAGPYEQYF. The CDR3 DNA is TGTGCCAGCAGTTTCGGGGTCCTGGCAGCAGGACCCTACGAGCAGTACTTC. The chain carries TRBV27 and TRBJ2-7; tentative D call: TRBD2 (5 bases). V was cut by 3 bases and J by 2 bases, with 20 bases left in between. There are 17 residues in the CDR3. Per the germline V gene, CDR1 is MNHEY and CDR2 is SMNVEV (reference sequence).

The chain recombines TRBV7-8 with TRBJ2-5; D gene uncertain. The germline V gene encodes CDR1 SGHVS and CDR2 FQNEAQ. Trimming stripped 7 bases from V and 0 bases from J, with 12 bases between. The CDR3 loop spans 14 amino acids. DNA for the CDR3: TGTGCCAGCACATCCAGTAGGAACCAAGAGACCCAGTACTTC. The encoded protein is CASTSSRNQETQYF.

CDR3: CASSTYEQYF. In nucleotides, the CDR3 is TGCGCCAGCAGCACCTACGAGCAGTACTTC. The chain carries TRBV23-1 and TRBJ2-7; D uncertain. TRBV23-1 is sorted into the ORF group, with uncertain function. The CDR3 length is 10 residues. V was shortened by 6 bases and J by 2 bases, with 2 bases between the two germline ends.

The J gene is TRBJ2-4, the V gene TRBV6-5; D remains unclear. The V gene lost 5 bases and the J gene lost 0 bases, with 11 bases spanning the gap. CDR1 MNHEY and CDR2 SVGAGI come from the germline V gene. The CDR3 sequence is 15 residues long. As DNA, the CDR3 is TGTGCCAGCAGTCGAAGGCGATTAGCCAAAAACATTCAGTACTTC. It encodes CASSRRRLAKNIQYF.

The V call is TRBV5-1, the J call TRBJ2-2; D uncertain. The CDR3 covers 14 residues. Trimming pared 4 bases from V and 4 bases from J, leaving 11 bases between. In germline, CDR1 is SGHRS, CDR2 YFSETQ. The CDR3 protein is CASSRLGGTGELFF. The DNA of the CDR3 is TGCGCCAGCAGCCGACTCGGCGGCACCGGGGAGCTGTTTTTT.

This sequence joins TRBV15 and TRBJ1-2; TRBD1 is a possible D gene (5 bases). V lost 5 bases and J lost 2, with 12 bases in between. There are 14 residues in the CDR3. Germline V gene sequence: CDR1 LNHNV, CDR2 YYDKDF (reference sequence). The CDR3 here is CATSRDLSNYGYTF. In nucleotides, the CDR3 is TGTGCCACCAGCCGGGACTTATCAAACTATGGCTACACCTTC. Variable domain in full (rest from reference TRBV15 and TRBJ1-2): DAMVIQNPRYQVTQFGKPVTLSCSQTLNHNVMYWYQQKSSQAPKLLFHYYDKDFNNEADTPDNFQSRRPNTSFCFLDIRSPGLGDTAMYLCATSRDLSNYGYTFGSGTRLTVV.

The gene calls are TRBV13 and TRBJ2-7; 8 bases line up with TRBD1. Germline V lookup: CDR1 PRHDT, CDR2 FYEKMQ (reference sequence). The junction had 7 bases not matched to a gene; V was cut back by 5 bases and J by 1 base. CDR3 size: 15 residues. The CDR3 DNA reads TGTGCCAGCAGCCGACACGGGACAGGATCCTACGAGCAGTACTTC. Translating gives CASSRHGTGSYEQYF.

The rearrangement joins TRBV5-8 to TRBJ2-7; tentatively, D is TRBD1 or TRBD2 (5 bases each). Germline assignment: CDR1 SGHTS and CDR2 YDEGEE. Trimming shortened V by 5 bases and J by 0 bases, and 12 bases separated the two germline ends. The CDR3 has 14 amino acids. The CDR3 region is CASRAVGTSYEQYF. The CDR3 DNA sequence: TGTGCCAGCAGGGCGGTGGGGACCTCCTACGAGCAGTACTTC.

This chain uses TRBV15 with TRBJ1-6, with 7 bases aligning to TRBD1. Germline V gives CDR1 LNHNV, CDR2 YYDKDF (reference sequence). J was trimmed by 11 bases and V by 1 base; bases with no gene match: 14. This CDR3 has 17 amino acids. Here the CDR3 DNA reads TGTGCCACCAGCAGAGGTTACAGGGGTTCTCCTGCGGCACCCCTCCACTTT. This sequence encodes CATSRGYRGSPAAPLHF.

This sequence joins TRBV19 and TRBJ2-7, with TRBD2 identical over 9 bases. The germline V gene encodes CDR1 LNHDA and CDR2 SQIVND (reference sequence). V was clipped by 10 bases and J by 3 bases; unmatched bases: 13. The CDR3 is 15 amino acids. DNA of the CDR3: TGTGCCACCCAAACCGGGGCTAGCGGGAACTACGAGCAGTACTTC. Translation: CATQTGASGNYEQYF.

The gene calls are TRBV6-5 and TRBJ1-5; D is possibly TRBD1 (6 bases). Looked up from germline, CDR1 is MNHEY and CDR2 is SVGAGI. The CDR3 has 16 amino acids. Between the trimmed V and J ends, which lost 4 bases and 4 bases, there was a span of 17 bases. The DNA for the CDR3 is TGTGCCAGCAGTTCCTCTTCCGGGACATGGAATCAGCCCCAGCATTTT. As protein: CASSSSSGTWNQPQHF.

The rearrangement links TRBV11-1 to TRBJ2-5, with 9 bases matching TRBD1. Germline lookup yields CDR1 SGHAT and CDR2 FQDESV (reference sequence). This CDR3 region has 15 residues. Trimming cost V 5 bases and J 5 bases; bases outside gene matches: 9. The CDR3 sequence: CASSRGTGRSETQYF. In nucleotides, the CDR3 is TGTGCCAGCAGCCGAGGGACAGGGCGTTCGGAGACCCAGTACTTC.

The gene calls are TRBV6-1 and TRBJ1-6; a possible D gene is TRBD1 (5 bases). The CDR3 covers 14 residues. Trimming removed 6 bases from V and 4 bases from J, with 10 bases in between. The germline CDR1 and CDR2 sequences are MNHNS and SASEGT. This CDR3 reads CASSRDPYNSPLHF. The CDR3 nucleotides are TGTGCCAGCAGCCGGGACCCTTATAATTCACCCCTCCACTTT.

This chain links TRBV30 with TRBJ1-1, with unresolved D. CDR3 size: 13 residues. The germline V gene has CDR1 GTSNPN and CDR2 SVGIG (reference sequence). V dropped 2 bases and J dropped 2 bases, with 9 bases sitting between them. The CDR3 DNA reads as TGTGCCTGGAGTCCCGCAGAAAACACTGAAGCTTTCTTT. Translating gives CAWSPAENTEAFF.

CDR3 bases: TGTGCCAGCAGTTTGCAGGGGGACGGGGCCCAGTACTTC. Its protein product is CASSLQGDGAQYF. This chain uses TRBV27 with TRBJ2-5, with 7 bases that match TRBD1. Germline CDR1 and CDR2: MNHEY and SMNVEV (reference sequence). CDR3 length equals 13 residues. The V gene end was trimmed by 3 bases and the J gene end by 9 bases; junction bases not matched to a gene: 7.

The chain combines TRBV7-9 with TRBJ2-5; the D gene could be TRBD1 or TRBD2 (5 bases each). Germline V gives CDR1 SEHNR, CDR2 FQNEAQ (reference sequence). This CDR3 has 14 amino acids. With 5 bases removed from V and 8 bases from J, the gap between germline ends came to 18 bases. For the CDR3, the DNA is TGTGCCAGCAGCCCCAGTATGGGGGAAACAACCCAGTACTTC. Amino acid sequence: CASSPSMGETTQYF.

For the CDR3, the DNA is TGTGCCAGCAGTTACTCGGGACAGGGGGCTGATACGCAGTATTTT. It yields the protein CASSYSGQGADTQYF. This chain joins TRBV6-5 and TRBJ2-3, with TRBD1 matching 12 bases. With V trimmed by 0 bases and J by 6 bases, 1 base remained unmatched. The germline CDR1 and CDR2 sequences are MNHEY and SVGAGI. The CDR3 totals 15 residues.

The chain employs TRBV4-2 and TRBJ1-1, with TRBD1 matching over 7 bases. The germline V gene has CDR1 LGHNA and CDR2 YNFKEQ. The junction had 4 bases not matched to a gene; V was cut back by 3 bases and J by 0 bases. The CDR3 extends over 15 amino acids. In DNA form, the CDR3 reads TGTGCCAGCAGCCATACCGGGACAGTGAACACTGAAGCTTTCTTT. This gives the protein CASSHTGTVNTEAFF.

The chain uses TRBV30 and TRBJ2-3, with D perhaps given as TRBD1 or TRBD2 (5 bases each). Trimming took off 4 bases at V and 4 bases at J, with 18 bases between the two ends. The CDR3 covers 15 residues. In germline, CDR1 is GTSNPN, CDR2 SVGIG (reference sequence). CDR3 DNA: TGTGCCTGGAAACTCGAGGGACCATCCCCAGATACGCAGTATTTT. It is translated as CAWKLEGPSPDTQYF.

This sequence joins TRBV7-9 and TRBJ2-3; 10 positions agree with TRBD1. This CDR3 spans 17 amino acids. Per the germline V gene, CDR1 is SEHNR and CDR2 is FQNEAQ (reference sequence). The V and J ends lost 6 bases and 2 bases, in that order; junction bases with no gene match: 11. The CDR3 nucleotides are TGTGCCAGCAGTACCGATCCGGGACAGGGGATCACAGATACGCAGTATTTT. As protein: CASSTDPGQGITDTQYF.

In its sample, this clone was seen once. The gene calls are TRBV7-9 and TRBJ2-1; D gene uncertain. The V end lost 4 bases, the J end lost 13 bases, and 11 bases lay between the germline ends. This CDR3 comprises 11 residues. The germline V gene has CDR1 SEHNR and CDR2 FQNEAQ (reference sequence). CDR3 coding DNA: TGTGCCAGCAGCTCAAACTTCGGCCAGTTCTTC. Protein sequence: CASSSNFGQFF.

This clone has a handful of counts. The chain combines TRBV4-2 with TRBJ1-1; the D gene is possibly TRBD1 (5 bases). V lost 0 bases and J 1 base, leaving 12 bases between the germline ends. Germline V gene lookup returns CDR1 LGHNA and CDR2 YNFKEQ. The CDR3 totals 16 residues. CDR3 coding DNA: TGTGCCAGCAGCCAAGATTTCGGGGCAGCGAACACTGAAGCTTTCTTT. It translates to CASSQDFGAANTEAFF.

The chain joins TRBV9 to TRBJ1-3; the D is unclear. Germline lookup yields CDR1 SGDLS and CDR2 YYNGEE. The CDR3 length is 15 residues. Trimming shortened V by 0 bases and J by 0 bases, and 7 bases separated the two germline ends. CDR3: CASSVGVDSGNTIYF. For the CDR3, the DNA is TGTGCCAGCAGCGTAGGAGTGGACTCTGGAAACACCATATATTTT. Filled out from reference TRBV9 and TRBJ1-3, the complete variable domain reads DSGVTQTPKHLITATGQRVTLRCSPRSGDLSVYWYQQSLDQGLQFLIQYYNGEERAKGNILERFSAQQFPDLHSELNLSSLELGDSALYFCASSVGVDSGNTIYFGEGSWLTVV.

The rearrangement joins TRBV7-2 to TRBJ2-1; D gene ambiguous. Germline V gene data show CDR1 as SGHTA and CDR2 as FQGNSA. V gave up 3 bases and J gave up 7 bases, with 7 bases separating them. The CDR3 has 12 residues. The CDR3 protein is CASSFGLNEQFF. The DNA for the CDR3 is TGTGCCAGCAGCTTTGGGCTTAATGAGCAGTTCTTC. Variable domain in full (rest from reference TRBV7-2 and TRBJ2-1): GAGVSQSPSNKVTEKGKDVELRCDPISGHTALYWYRQSLGQGLEFLIYFQGNSAPDKSGLPSDRFSAERTGGSVSTLTIQRTQQEDSAVYLCASSFGLNEQFFGPGTRLTVL.

CDR3 sequence (DNA): TGTGCCATCAGGGGGCTAGGTTCCTACAATGAGCAGTTCTTC. Its protein is CAIRGLGSYNEQFF. The V call is TRBV10-3, the J call TRBJ2-1; perhaps TRBD1 as D (5 bases). V lost 6 bases and J 1 base, leaving 10 bases between the germline ends. This CDR3 is 14 amino acids long. Germline values: CDR1 ENHRY, CDR2 SYGVKD.